Following are 26 T cell receptor beta chains from one sample sequenced in a study of OX40 agonist ivuxolimab in advanced cancers. Repertoires were generated with immunoSEQ multiplex PCR, while TCRdb's copy carries only in-frame clones and drops some. The data show about 40,000 clones, approximately 89% seen once. The material was CD4+ or CD8+ T cells sorted from blood, obtained in a trial of the OX40 agonist ivuxolimab. These receptors were collected from an adult with an advanced solid tumor such as melanoma, head and neck, liver or kidney cancer.

The chain employs TRBV7-8 and TRBJ1-3; D not resolved. V lost 5 bases and J lost 7, with 6 bases in between. Germline CDR1 is SGHVS and CDR2 is FQNEAQ. CDR3 size: 11 residues. DNA of the CDR3: TGTGCCAGCAGCGCTAGTAACACCATATATTTT. Protein product: CASSASNTIYF.

V is TRBV7-6 and J is TRBJ1-1; unclear D gene. Deletions cut 5 bases from V and 5 bases from J, with 6 bases between. CDR3 length: 11 amino acids. Germline V CDR1 and CDR2: SGHVS, FNYEAQ. For the CDR3, the DNA is TGTGCCAGCAGCCCAGTAACTGAAGCTTTCTTT. As protein: CASSPVTEAFF.

This clone occurred once. This chain links TRBV6-5 with TRBJ2-7, with 10 bases identical to TRBD1. The CDR3 consists of 13 residues. V shed 11 bases and J 2 bases; nucleotides not matched to a gene: 6. Germline V gene data show CDR1 as MNHEY and CDR2 as SVGAGI. In DNA form, the CDR3 reads TGTGCCGGTCGAGGGACAGGGGCCTACGAGCAGTACTTC. Amino acids: CAGRGTGAYEQYF.

This sequence joins TRBV7-9 and TRBJ2-1; D call uncertain. The V end lost 5 bases, the J end lost 4 bases, and 6 bases lay between the germline ends. Germline values: CDR1 SEHNR, CDR2 FQNEAQ (reference sequence). The CDR3 has 12 amino acids. The CDR3 loop reads CASSRTYNEQFF. CDR3 nucleotide sequence: TGTGCCAGCAGCCGTACATACAATGAGCAGTTCTTC.

The genes are TRBV6-5 and TRBJ1-6, with TRBD1 identical over 7 bases. Trimming at V came to 4 bases and at J to 8 bases, leaving 11 bases not matched to a gene. Germline lookup yields CDR1 MNHEY and CDR2 SVGAGI. The CDR3 contains 16 residues. The CDR3 here is CASSWVFDRVDSPLHF. Here the CDR3 DNA reads TGTGCCAGCAGTTGGGTTTTTGACAGGGTGGATTCACCCCTCCACTTT.

Only one count was recorded for this clone. The chain recombines TRBV6-5 with TRBJ2-3; 7 bases fit TRBD2. The germline V gene has CDR1 MNHEY and CDR2 SVGAGI. There are 13 residues in the CDR3. V shed 11 bases, J shed 9 bases, and the junction held 14 bases outside the gene matches. The CDR3: CAAQNPSGGTQYF. CDR3 in DNA: TGTGCCGCTCAAAATCCCTCGGGGGGAACGCAGTATTTT.

This clone appeared a few times. This chain uses TRBV6-1 with TRBJ1-3; TRBD1 might be the D (6 bases). V lost 6 bases and J lost 0, with 12 bases in between. From germline, CDR1 is MNHNS and CDR2 SASEGT. This CDR3 has 15 amino acids. CDR3 loop: CASRPGQLSGNTIYF. The CDR3 region has the DNA TGTGCCAGCAGACCTGGACAGCTCTCTGGAAACACCATATATTTT.

A few counts support this clone. A junction boundary mismatches the germline segment, possibly from a read error. The chain is built from TRBV7-7 and TRBJ2-7; a weak D match, TRBD1 (5 bases). Per the germline V gene, CDR1 is SSHAT and CDR2 is FNYEAQ (reference sequence). The CDR3 runs 13 residues. CDR3 nucleotides: TGTGCTAGCAGCGAAGACAGAGACTACGAGCAGTACTTC. The encoded protein is CASSEDRDYEQYF.

The J gene is TRBJ1-3, the V gene TRBV10-3; D is unclear. Germline CDR1 ENHRY, CDR2 SYGVKD. The CDR3 runs 17 residues. V was clipped by 0 bases and J by 0 bases, with 12 bases between them. The DNA for the CDR3 is TGTGCCATCAGTGAGTCGACGGGGAGAAGCTCTGGAAACACCATATATTTT. This sequence encodes CAISESTGRSSGNTIYF.

The chain uses TRBV12-2 and TRBJ2-7; the table's D call, TRBD1, has no DNA check behind it. TRBV12-2 is a pseudogene. The CDR3 consists of 14 residues. The CDR3 nucleotides are TGTGCAAGTCGCTTGGGGACAGGGAGATACGAGCAGTACTTC. This codes for CASRLGTGRYEQYF.

The chain recombines TRBV28 with TRBJ1-1; D is perhaps TRBD1 (6 bases). Per the germline V gene, CDR1 is MDHEN and CDR2 is SYDVKM. V lost 3 bases to trimming and J lost 1 base, with 9 bases between them. CDR3 length: 14 residues. The CDR3 DNA sequence: TGTGCCAGCAGTTTGCAGGGGTGGAACACTGAAGCTTTCTTT. Translation gives CASSLQGWNTEAFF.

V usage is TRBV5-6 and J usage is TRBJ2-7; no clear D gene. The CDR3 covers 13 residues. V lost 3 bases and J lost 5, with 12 bases in between. Germline loops: CDR1 SGHDT, CDR2 YYEEEE. CDR3: CASSYLGNNEQYF. The CDR3 bases are TGTGCCAGCAGCTACTTGGGGAATAACGAGCAGTACTTC.

V is TRBV15 and J is TRBJ2-1; no clear D gene. This CDR3 has 14 amino acids. Trimming pared 1 base from V and 5 bases from J, leaving 9 bases between. Per germline, CDR1 LNHNV and CDR2 YYDKDF (reference sequence). CDR3 in DNA: TGTGCCACCAGCAGAGGAACATGGGACAATGAGCAGTTCTTC. Protein product: CATSRGTWDNEQFF.

This clone appeared a single time. The rearrangement links TRBV7-8 to TRBJ1-2, with D uncertain. The CDR3 has 15 residues. V shed 1 base and J shed 3 bases, with 12 bases lying between them. Germline CDR1 is SGHVS and CDR2 is FQNEAQ. This CDR3 reads CASSLEYTTDYGYTF. The CDR3 nucleotides are TGTGCCAGCAGCTTAGAGTACACCACGGACTATGGCTACACCTTC.

The J gene is TRBJ1-1, the V gene TRBV11-2, with D perhaps TRBD1 (6 bases). Germline V lookup: CDR1 SGHAT, CDR2 FQNNGV. This CDR3 has 14 amino acids. The V and J ends lost 5 bases and 4 bases respectively, with 14 bases between them. CDR3 amino acids: CASSLVQGSTEAFF. As DNA, the CDR3 is TGTGCCAGCAGCCTAGTACAGGGATCCACTGAAGCTTTCTTT.

This sequence joins TRBV25-1 and TRBJ1-2; D is undetermined. The CDR3 covers 15 residues. Germline CDR1 is MGHDK and CDR2 is SYGVNS. V was clipped by 3 bases and J by 3 bases, with 14 bases between them. The CDR3 DNA sequence: TGTGCCAGCAGTGATAACGGGGAGAAATACTATGGCTACACCTTC. Residues: CASSDNGEKYYGYTF.

V is TRBV19 and J is TRBJ1-5; TRBD1 agrees at 7 bases. This CDR3 spans 14 amino acids. Looked up from germline, CDR1 is LNHDA and CDR2 is SQIVND (reference sequence). Trimming took 7 bases from V and 5 from J; bases not matched to a gene: 8. The CDR3 DNA sequence: TGTGCCAGTAAGGGTGACAGGGCGGATCAGCCCCAGCATTTT. It encodes CASKGDRADQPQHF.

This sequence joins TRBV18 and TRBJ1-4; maybe TRBD1 (5 bases). V lost 4 bases to trimming and J lost 0 bases, with 9 bases between them. Germline-derived CDR1 and CDR2 are KGHSH and LQKENI. The CDR3 contains 15 residues. The CDR3 protein is CASSRDLTTNEKLFF. The DNA for the CDR3 is TGTGCCAGCTCACGGGACCTCACAACTAATGAAAAACTGTTTTTT.

The chain employs TRBV2 and TRBJ2-7; D is possibly TRBD1 (5 bases). This CDR3 has 15 residues. Germline values: CDR1 SNHLY, CDR2 FYNNEI. Trimming cost V 5 bases and J 0 bases, with 14 bases left between them. DNA of the CDR3: TGTGCCAGCAGTTTAGACAGTTTCACCTCCTACGAGCAGTACTTC. It yields the protein CASSLDSFTSYEQYF.

As regards this clone: The sample holds other DNA sequences that translate to the same CDR3. The chain joins TRBV30 to TRBJ1-1, with D possibly TRBD1 on 6 matching bases. The CDR3 contains 14 residues. Germline V lookup: CDR1 GTSNPN, CDR2 SVGIG (reference sequence). V lost 3 bases, J lost 5 bases, and 16 bases lay in between. The chain's CDR3 is CAWRTGAGRTEAFF. The CDR3 bases are TGTGCCTGGAGGACGGGGGCTGGGAGGACTGAAGCTTTCTTT.

This sequence joins TRBV6-5 and TRBJ1-2, with TRBD1 as a possible D gene (6 bases). Trimming left V 5 bases short and J 4 bases short, with 17 bases between. Germline values: CDR1 MNHEY, CDR2 SVGAGI. CDR3 length: 15 amino acids. CDR3 sequence: CASSQFYGQPYGYTF. The CDR3 nucleotides are TGTGCCAGCAGTCAATTTTACGGACAGCCCTATGGCTACACCTTC.

The gene calls are TRBV27 and TRBJ2-1, with 7 bases fitting TRBD1. This CDR3 region has 13 residues. The germline V gene has CDR1 MNHEY and CDR2 SMNVEV (reference sequence). The V and J ends lost 5 bases and 9 bases, in that order; junction bases with no gene match: 7. CDR3 sequence reads: CASSLPQGIEQFF. The DNA for the CDR3 is TGTGCCAGCAGTCTCCCACAGGGGATTGAGCAGTTCTTC.

This clone occurred once. The rearrangement uses TRBV7-3 and TRBJ2-5; the D call may be TRBD1 or TRBD2 (5 bases each). Trimming removed 5 bases from V and 2 bases from J, with 15 bases in between. This CDR3 region has 15 residues. Germline CDR1 SGHTA, CDR2 FQGTGA. CDR3 coding DNA: TGTGCCAGCAGCCCTTGGGGGAGACGTCAAGAGACCCAGTACTTC. Its protein is CASSPWGRRQETQYF.

This chain uses TRBV4-3 with TRBJ2-7; TRBD1 agrees at 11 bases. The V gene's germline CDR1 is LGHNA and CDR2 YSLEER. V shed 0 bases, J shed 3 bases, and the junction held 10 bases outside the gene matches. CDR3 length equals 18 residues. CDR3 residues: CASSQDRGQGAGGYEQYF. The CDR3 region has the DNA TGCGCCAGCAGCCAAGATCGAGGACAGGGGGCAGGGGGCTACGAGCAGTACTTC.

V and J are TRBV7-3 and TRBJ2-3, with D hard to call. Per germline, CDR1 SGHTA and CDR2 FQGTGA. V was cut by 5 bases and J by 5 bases, with 8 bases left in between. CDR3 length: 12 residues. The CDR3 is CASSVSGDTQYF. As DNA, the CDR3 is TGTGCCAGCAGCGTCTCTGGAGATACGCAGTATTTT.

This clone has a single count. J is TRBJ1-2 and V is TRBV11-2; 7 nucleotides agree with TRBD1. The CDR3 loop spans 13 amino acids. Germline CDR1 is SGHAT and CDR2 is FQNNGV. Germline trimming cut 5 bases from V and 8 bases from J; bases unmatched to any gene: 8. The CDR3, as DNA: TGTGCCAGCAGCCTCGGACAGGAAGGAGGCTACACCTTC. Translation: CASSLGQEGGYTF.